The 11 T cell receptor beta chains in this list originate from one sample, sequenced in a study of blood T cell repertoires in COVID-19. The protocol was immunoSEQ multiplex PCR, while the TCRdb copy is restricted to in-frame clones and leaves out a portion. This sample has roughly 100,000 clones, with roughly 82% found just once. The sequenced sample consisted of peripheral blood. Receptor source: a human donor in a cohort sampled during active COVID-19.

This chain links TRBV5-1 with TRBJ1-2; no reliable D call. The length of the CDR3 is 14 residues. V lost 4 bases and J lost 3, with 13 bases in between. Germline V CDR1 and CDR2: SGHRS, YFSETQ. CDR3 protein: CASSVQSGDYGYTF. CDR3 bases: TGCGCCAGCAGCGTCCAGTCGGGTGACTATGGCTACACCTTC.

CDR3: CASRFQLNTEAFF. The CDR3 DNA follows: TGCGCCAGCAGATTTCAATTGAACACTGAAGCTTTCTTT. The chain links TRBV5-1 to TRBJ1-1; D is undetermined. V was pared by 5 bases and J by 0 bases, with 8 bases between. The CDR3 extends over 13 amino acids. Germline assignment: CDR1 SGHRS and CDR2 YFSETQ.

The chain is built from TRBV24-1 and TRBJ1-3, with D possibly being TRBD1 (6 bases). The CDR3 sequence is 20 residues long. Germline V gives CDR1 KGHDR, CDR2 SFDVKD. The V end lost 5 bases, the J end lost 3 bases, and 28 bases lay between the germline ends. The CDR3 reads CATSVHPRPRGRGYGNTIYF. The CDR3 nucleotides are TGTGCCACCAGTGTCCACCCTCGGCCCCGGGGCAGGGGATATGGAAACACCATATATTTT.

This sequence joins TRBV5-1 and TRBJ2-2, with 8 bases fitting TRBD1. Germline trimming cut 4 bases from V and 5 bases from J; bases unmatched to any gene: 10. CDR3 length equals 16 residues. Germline CDR1 reads SGHRS; CDR2 reads YFSETQ. The CDR3 DNA reads TGCGCCAGCAGCGCCCGACAGGGGACCGGAACCGGGGAGCTGTTTTTT. Translated, it gives CASSARQGTGTGELFF.

The rearrangement joins TRBV15 to TRBJ2-3, with D perhaps TRBD1 (6 bases). V lost 1 base and J 1 base, leaving 18 bases between the germline ends. Per the germline V gene, CDR1 is LNHNV and CDR2 is YYDKDF (reference sequence). The CDR3 contains 18 residues. The CDR3 DNA reads TGTGCCACCAGCAGAGGAGGGAACAGGGTCGGTGGCACAGATACGCAGTATTTT. It yields the protein CATSRGGNRVGGTDTQYF.

This clone has more than one count but fewer than ten. The V gene is TRBV18, the J gene TRBJ2-7; a possible D gene is TRBD2 (6 bases). CDR3 length: 14 amino acids. Per the germline V gene, CDR1 is KGHSH and CDR2 is LQKENI. The V end lost 1 base, the J end lost 1 base, and 8 bases lay between the germline ends. CDR3 DNA sequence: TGTGCCAGCTCACCACAGGGGACTTCCTACGAGCAGTACTTC. Its protein is CASSPQGTSYEQYF.

This rearrangement joins TRBV29-1 to TRBJ2-1; possibly TRBD2 for D (5 bases). Trimming left V 5 bases short and J 5 bases short, with 13 bases between. Germline lookup yields CDR1 SQVTM and CDR2 ANQGSEA. This CDR3 has 13 amino acids. In nucleotides, the CDR3 is TGCAGCGTTAGTAGGGCGGGTAACAATGAGCAGTTCTTC. This gives the protein CSVSRAGNNEQFF.

The chain uses TRBV28 and TRBJ1-5; D is perhaps TRBD1 (6 bases). This CDR3 region has 17 residues. V shed 5 bases and J shed 7 bases, with 24 bases lying between them. The germline V gene has CDR1 MDHEN and CDR2 SYDVKM. CDR3 amino acids: CASSAINWAGGEQPQHF. The CDR3 DNA sequence: TGTGCCAGCAGTGCGATTAATTGGGCGGGGGGCGAGCAGCCCCAGCATTTT.

This rearrangement joins TRBV5-1 to TRBJ2-7; TRBD2 aligns across 11 bases. From germline, CDR1 is SGHRS and CDR2 YFSETQ. The CDR3 consists of 16 residues. Trimming removed 4 bases from V and 2 bases from J; junction bases left unmatched: 8. The CDR3 region has the DNA TGCGCCAGCAGCAGAGAGGCTAGCGGGGGGCCCTACGAGCAGTACTTC. It codes for CASSREASGGPYEQYF.

This chain links TRBV7-2 with TRBJ2-1; TRBD1 matches 8 bases. V shed 4 bases, J shed 3 bases, and the junction held 5 bases outside the gene matches. CDR3 length equals 15 residues. Germline-derived CDR1 and CDR2 are SGHTA and FQGNSA. The CDR3: CASSWYRGDYNEQFF. CDR3 coding DNA: TGTGCCAGCAGCTGGTACAGGGGGGACTACAATGAGCAGTTCTTC.

This clone has more than one count but fewer than ten. The V gene is TRBV4-2, the J gene TRBJ2-1, with unresolved D. V was pared by 0 bases and J by 2 bases, with 11 bases between. The CDR3 runs 16 residues. Germline loops: CDR1 LGHNA, CDR2 YNFKEQ. The CDR3 region has the DNA TGTGCCAGCAGCCAAGATCTAGTGTTTCCCTACAATGAGCAGTTCTTC. Translating gives CASSQDLVFPYNEQFF.